This TCR beta chain originates from a study of shared clonotypes between healthy human individuals. A few counts support this clone. The antigen is unknown. Study-wide results and limits: Incomplete sequencing of sorted subsets was indicated by rarefaction despite large depth. Shared clonotypes: roughly 5% naive CD4, roughly 4% naive CD8, less than 2.5% memory CD4, under 0.45% memory CD8.

Libraries were prepared by immunoSEQ multiplex PCR; TCRdb keeps only in-frame clonotypes and omits some of them. The sample holds over a million clones, approximately 97% seen once. This CDR3 is built from 14 residues. Germline V gene data show CDR1 as SGHRS and CDR2 as YFSETQ. Trimming removed 0 bases from V and 0 bases from J, with 7 bases in between. This receptor was obtained from a man aged 30-40 years in good health. The sequencing sample was made of naive CD4+ T cells sorted from blood. Subset noted: CD45RA+ positively selected. The chain links TRBV5-1 to TRBJ2-7; the D is unclear. CDR3 amino acids: CASSLDSASYEQYF. Written as DNA, the CDR3 is TGCGCCAGCAGCTTGGACAGTGCCTCCTACGAGCAGTACTTC.